The T cell receptor beta chain under discussion was sequenced for a study of CD8 T cells in ankylosing spondylitis. Remarks on this clonotype: Antigen unknown.

Each TCR beta library was made by quantitative 5'-RACE that incorporated molecular barcodes. TCRdb ran MiXCR on the 5' RACE reads and lists one entry per CDR3 protein. The table records roughly 230,000 distinct CDR3 sequences, 15% to 20% of them present only once. Study observations and caveats: There was reportedly significant enrichment of clones that were disease-linked in matched ankylosing spondylitis synovial fluid. With a CD8+ phenotype, disease-linked clones were relatively rare in peripheral blood. It appeared that ankylosing spondylitis blood was characterized by a TCR beta motif of fewer than 10 highly homologous variants.

Germline CDR1 and CDR2: SGHDT and YYEEEE. The CDR3 runs 14 residues. V lost 0 bases, J lost 5 bases, and 9 bases lay in between. Sequencing was done on a sample of blood, either unsorted or a sorted T cell fraction (not recorded which). V usage is TRBV5-6 and J usage is TRBJ1-5; tentatively, D is TRBD1 (6 bases). This clonotype originated in a male donor with ankylosing spondylitis or in good health (not recorded which). The chain's CDR3 is CASSLGAGDQPQHF. The CDR3 nucleotides read TGTGCCAGCAGCTTGGGGGCAGGGGATCAGCCCCAGCATTTT.